This is a list of T cell receptor beta chains from one sample in a study of blood T cell repertoires in COVID-19. Produced via immunoSEQ multiplex PCR; TCRdb's table is partial and in-frame only. In the table there are about 370,000 clones, around 87% of which are singletons. Sequenced: peripheral blood. The receptors were gathered from a man between 18 and 29 years old with active or convalescent COVID-19. The CDR3 runs from the conserved cysteine through the conserved F or W. D genes are given only for firm matches. Rows give clone size only sometimes, using once, few, many, or a class for an expanded clone.

j_call,v_call,clone_size,cdr3_length,d_call,cdr3_nt,cdr3_aa
TRBJ1-1,TRBV11-3,.,13,.,TGTGCCAGCAGCTTAACACCGAACACTGAAGCTTTCTTT,CASSLTPNTEAFF
TRBJ2-1,TRBV27,once,16,TRBD2,TGTGCCAGCAGAGAATGGACTAGCGGGATATACAATGAGCAGTTCTTC,CASREWTSGIYNEQFF
TRBJ2-3,TRBV9,.,15,.,TGTGCCAGCAGCCCTCTAACGTCGAGCACAGATACGCAGTATTTT,CASSPLTSSTDTQYF
TRBJ2-5,TRBV11-3,.,13,.,TGTGCCAGCAGCTTTGGTTACGGAGAGACCCAGTACTTC,CASSFGYGETQYF
TRBJ1-4,TRBV6-6,.,12,TRBD1,TGTGCCAGCAGTCAAAACCAGGGGGGAGAATTTTTT,CASSQNQGGEFF
TRBJ1-1,TRBV7-2,.,15,.,TGTGCCAGCAGCTTAGGCGGCAGGGGTAACACTGAAGCTTTCTTT,CASSLGGRGNTEAFF
TRBJ2-7,TRBV18,.,14,TRBD1,TGTGCCAGCTCACCCGGACAGGGCTCCTACGAGCAGTACTTC,CASSPGQGSYEQYF
TRBJ1-2,TRBV30,.,14,TRBD1,TGTGCCTGGAGTGTGAGGGGGCGAGGCTATGGCTACACCTTC,CAWSVRGRGYGYTF
TRBJ1-2,TRBV24-1,.,13,.,TGTGCCACCAGTGACTCGACAGAGTATGGCTACACCTTC,CATSDSTEYGYTF
TRBJ1-6,TRBV7-2,.,13,.,TGTGCCAGCAGCTTAGGAGCGAGCTCACCCCTCCACTTT,CASSLGASSPLHF
TRBJ2-2,TRBV18,.,17,.,TGTGCCAGCTCACGACCCGGCAGGGTGGGAATCTACGGGGAGCTGTTTTTT,CASSRPGRVGIYGELFF
TRBJ2-1,TRBV15,.,17,.,TGTGCCACCAGCAGAGATCTGGGGGCGGTCCCCTACAATGAGCAGTTCTTC,CATSRDLGAVPYNEQFF
TRBJ2-7,TRBV28,.,15,.,TGTGCCAGCAGTCCCTTCCCTCAGGCTATATACGAGCAGTACTTC,CASSPFPQAIYEQYF
TRBJ2-3,TRBV7-3,many,13,.,TGTGCCAGCAGCTTAACGGCCACAGATACGCAGTATTTT,CASSLTATDTQYF